This TCR beta chain was recovered during a study of shared clonotypes between healthy human individuals. The wider study: A couple of women and a few men aged 18 to 49 served as donors. Three plates were used per donor for CD4 naive, three for CD4 memory, two for CD8 naive and one for CD8 memory.

The data were produced by immunoSEQ multiplex PCR, yet TCRdb's version contains in-frame clones alone and is incomplete. The sample carries some 900,000 clones, 60% to 85% recorded once. Germline V gene data show CDR1 as GTSNPN and CDR2 as SVGIG (reference sequence). V lost 4 bases, J lost 11 bases, and 7 bases stayed unmatched. The CDR3 loop spans 12 amino acids. Study conclusions and caveats: The researchers took only blood, and tissue repertoires probably look different. Shared across a few donors were 5% to 6% of the naive CD4 clonotypes.

A word on this clone: The antigen is not known.

The rearrangement uses TRBV30 and TRBJ2-1; 8 bases are a match to TRBD2. The clonotype originates from a man aged 18 to 29 in good health. The specimen sequenced was memory CD4+ T cells sorted from blood. Subset noted: CD45RA-negative fraction. The CDR3 loop is CAWNRIAGKQFF. The CDR3, as DNA: TGTGCCTGGAATAGGATAGCGGGGAAGCAGTTCTTC. Complete variable domain (other parts from reference TRBV30 and TRBJ2-1): SQTIHQWPATLVQPVGSPLSLECTVEGTSNPNLYWYRQAAGRGLQLLFYSVGIGQISSEVPQNLSASRPQDRQFILSSKKLLLSDSGFYLCAWNRIAGKQFFGPGTRLTVL.